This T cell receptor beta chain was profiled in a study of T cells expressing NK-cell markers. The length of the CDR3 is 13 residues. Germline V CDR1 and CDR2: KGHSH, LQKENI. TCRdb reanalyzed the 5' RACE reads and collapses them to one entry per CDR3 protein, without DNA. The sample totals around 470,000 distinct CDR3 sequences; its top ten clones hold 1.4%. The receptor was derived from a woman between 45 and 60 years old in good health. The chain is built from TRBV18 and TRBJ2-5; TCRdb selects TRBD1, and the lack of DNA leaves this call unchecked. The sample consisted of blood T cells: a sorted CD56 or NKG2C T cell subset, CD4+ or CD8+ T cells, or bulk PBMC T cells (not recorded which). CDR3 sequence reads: CASSRTYQETQYF.